This is a list of T cell receptor beta chains from one sample in a study of brain T cells in children with intractable seizures. The data were produced by immunoSEQ multiplex PCR, yet TCRdb's version contains in-frame clones alone and is incomplete. The sample contains 340,000 or so clones, nearly 95% of which appear only once. This specimen consisted of peripheral blood, obtained about 5 months after surgery. Receptor source: a boy under two years old with tuberous sclerosis and intractable seizures. CDR3s include the opening cysteine and the closing phenylalanine or tryptophan. Fields, in order: J gene, CDR3 length, D gene, clone size, V gene, CDR3 protein, CDR3 DNA. D genes are given only for firm matches. A clone size is listed for some rows: how often the clone was seen (once, few, many), or a class if it is expanded.

J gene: TRBJ2-6
CDR3 length: 20
D gene: TRBD2
clone size: once
V gene: TRBV7-3
CDR3 protein: CASSSIGLAGASSGANVLTF
CDR3 DNA: TGTGCCAGCAGCTCGATAGGACTAGCGGGAGCAAGCTCTGGGGCCAACGTCCTGACTTTC

J gene: TRBJ2-7
CDR3 length: 12
D gene: NA
clone size: NA
V gene: TRBV19
CDR3 protein: CARAMSRGSQYF
CDR3 DNA: TGTGCCAGGGCCATGAGTAGGGGGTCGCAGTACTTC

J gene: TRBJ2-7
CDR3 length: 12
D gene: NA
clone size: NA
V gene: TRBV2
CDR3 protein: CASNDVYYEQYF
CDR3 DNA: TGTGCCAGCAATGATGTATACTACGAGCAGTACTTC

J gene: TRBJ1-1
CDR3 length: 13
D gene: TRBD1
clone size: NA
V gene: TRBV2
CDR3 protein: CASSWTGGPEAFF
CDR3 DNA: TGTGCCAGCAGTTGGACAGGGGGCCCTGAAGCTTTCTTT

J gene: TRBJ2-7
CDR3 length: 14
D gene: TRBD2
clone size: NA
V gene: TRBV27
CDR3 protein: CASSIAGGNYEQYF
CDR3 DNA: TGTGCCAGCAGCATAGCGGGGGGGAATTACGAGCAGTACTTC

J gene: TRBJ1-5
CDR3 length: 14
D gene: NA
clone size: NA
V gene: TRBV2
CDR3 protein: CASTPSNSNQPQHF
CDR3 DNA: TGTGCCAGCACTCCCAGTAATAGCAATCAGCCCCAGCATTTT

J gene: TRBJ2-6
CDR3 length: 14
D gene: NA
clone size: NA
V gene: TRBV6-6
CDR3 protein: CASSGGSGANVLTF
CDR3 DNA: TGTGCCAGCAGTGGGGGATCTGGGGCCAACGTCCTGACTTTC

J gene: TRBJ1-1
CDR3 length: 14
D gene: NA
clone size: NA
V gene: TRBV19
CDR3 protein: CASSFEPLRTEAFF
CDR3 DNA: TGTGCCAGTAGTTTCGAGCCGTTGCGCACTGAAGCTTTCTTT

J gene: TRBJ1-4
CDR3 length: 15
D gene: NA
clone size: NA
V gene: TRBV28
CDR3 protein: CASSLGGRGREKLFF
CDR3 DNA: TGTGCCAGCAGTTTAGGGGGAAGAGGACGTGAAAAACTGTTTTTT

J gene: TRBJ2-7
CDR3 length: 15
D gene: TRBD2
clone size: NA
V gene: TRBV7-2
CDR3 protein: CASSPHPIGGEEQYF
CDR3 DNA: TGTGCCAGCAGCCCCCACCCTATTGGGGGGGAAGAGCAGTACTTC

J gene: TRBJ2-5
CDR3 length: 15
D gene: NA
clone size: NA
V gene: TRBV7-9
CDR3 protein: CASSPRDINGETQYF
CDR3 DNA: TGTGCCAGCAGCCCCAGGGACATAAATGGGGAGACCCAGTACTTC

J gene: TRBJ2-2
CDR3 length: 17
D gene: TRBD2
clone size: NA
V gene: TRBV4-1
CDR3 protein: CASSLPGLAGNTGELFF
CDR3 DNA: TGCGCCAGCAGCCTACCGGGACTAGCGGGGAACACCGGGGAGCTGTTTTTT

J gene: TRBJ2-7
CDR3 length: 13
D gene: TRBD2
clone size: NA
V gene: TRBV6-5
CDR3 protein: CASSRGGRYEQYF
CDR3 DNA: TGTGCCAGCAGTCGCGGGGGGCGGTACGAGCAGTACTTC

J gene: TRBJ1-2
CDR3 length: 15
D gene: NA
clone size: NA
V gene: TRBV30
CDR3 protein: CAWSVHPARNYGYTF
CDR3 DNA: TGTGCCTGGAGTGTACATCCAGCGAGAAACTATGGCTACACCTTC

J gene: TRBJ2-7
CDR3 length: 15
D gene: TRBD1
clone size: NA
V gene: TRBV7-3
CDR3 protein: CASSLGTGGSYEQYF
CDR3 DNA: TGTGCCAGCAGCTTAGGAACAGGGGGCTCCTACGAGCAGTACTTC

J gene: TRBJ1-5
CDR3 length: 11
D gene: NA
clone size: NA
V gene: TRBV20-1
CDR3 protein: CSAQELEPQHF
CDR3 DNA: TGCAGTGCCCAGGAATTGGAGCCCCAGCATTTT

J gene: TRBJ1-2
CDR3 length: 13
D gene: NA
clone size: NA
V gene: TRBV5-6
CDR3 protein: CASSRRENYGYTF
CDR3 DNA: TGTGCCAGCAGCCGAAGAGAAAACTATGGCTACACCTTC

J gene: TRBJ2-7
CDR3 length: 14
D gene: TRBD1
clone size: once
V gene: TRBV7-8
CDR3 protein: CASSLGQGIHEQYF
CDR3 DNA: TGTGCCAGCAGCTTAGGACAGGGGATCCACGAGCAGTACTTC

J gene: TRBJ2-5
CDR3 length: 17
D gene: TRBD2
clone size: once
V gene: TRBV7-9
CDR3 protein: CASSLGRLALSQETQYF
CDR3 DNA: TGTGCCAGCAGCTTAGGGAGACTAGCGCTTAGCCAAGAGACCCAGTACTTC

J gene: TRBJ1-6
CDR3 length: 15
D gene: NA
clone size: NA
V gene: TRBV28
CDR3 protein: CASSPRTVTNSPLHF
CDR3 DNA: TGTGCCAGCAGTCCCCGGACAGTCACCAATTCACCCCTCCACTTT

J gene: TRBJ2-7
CDR3 length: 12
D gene: NA
clone size: NA
V gene: TRBV27
CDR3 protein: CASSLTGFQQYF
CDR3 DNA: TGTGCCAGCAGTTTAACAGGGTTCCAGCAGTACTTC

J gene: TRBJ2-7
CDR3 length: 12
D gene: TRBD2
clone size: NA
V gene: TRBV6-2/TRBV6-3
CDR3 protein: CASSYGTNEQYF
CDR3 DNA: TGTGCCAGCAGTTACGGGACTAACGAGCAGTACTTC

J gene: TRBJ2-1
CDR3 length: 14
D gene: TRBD2
clone size: NA
V gene: TRBV4-2
CDR3 protein: CASSQKGLANEQFF
CDR3 DNA: TGTGCCAGCAGCCAGAAGGGACTAGCGAATGAGCAGTTCTTC

J gene: TRBJ2-7
CDR3 length: 15
D gene: NA
clone size: NA
V gene: TRBV21-1
CDR3 protein: CASSKFWKPITEQYF
CDR3 DNA: TGTGCCAGCAGCAAATTTTGGAAACCCATCACCGAGCAGTACTTC

J gene: TRBJ2-2
CDR3 length: 16
D gene: NA
clone size: NA
V gene: TRBV19
CDR3 protein: CASSILARVATGELFF
CDR3 DNA: TGTGCCAGTAGTATCCTGGCCAGGGTAGCGACCGGGGAGCTGTTTTTT

J gene: TRBJ2-3
CDR3 length: 18
D gene: TRBD2
clone size: NA
V gene: TRBV5-8
CDR3 protein: CASSLGLAVGSTTDTQYF
CDR3 DNA: TGTGCCAGCAGCTTGGGCCTAGCGGTCGGGAGTACCACAGATACGCAGTATTTT

J gene: TRBJ2-5
CDR3 length: 11
D gene: NA
clone size: once
V gene: TRBV6-1
CDR3 protein: CASSEVKTQYF
CDR3 DNA: TGTGCCAGCAGTGAAGTGAAGACCCAGTACTTC

J gene: TRBJ1-6
CDR3 length: 14
D gene: NA
clone size: NA
V gene: TRBV5-6
CDR3 protein: CASSLGSYNSPLHF
CDR3 DNA: TGTGCCAGCAGCTTAGGGTCCTATAATTCACCCCTCCACTTT

J gene: TRBJ2-5
CDR3 length: 12
D gene: NA
clone size: NA
V gene: TRBV6-5
CDR3 protein: CASSNDGETQYF
CDR3 DNA: TGTGCCAGCAGTAACGACGGAGAGACCCAGTACTTC

J gene: TRBJ2-7
CDR3 length: 13
D gene: NA
clone size: once
V gene: TRBV5-4
CDR3 protein: CASSLGGAGEQYF
CDR3 DNA: TGTGCCAGCAGCTTGGGGGGGGCGGGCGAGCAGTACTTC

J gene: TRBJ1-2
CDR3 length: 15
D gene: NA
clone size: NA
V gene: TRBV5-1
CDR3 protein: CASSLAGEGSNGYTF
CDR3 DNA: TGCGCCAGCAGCTTGGCAGGGGAGGGATCTAATGGCTACACCTTC

J gene: TRBJ1-5
CDR3 length: 14
D gene: TRBD1
clone size: NA
V gene: TRBV6-5
CDR3 protein: CASRYHRGHQPQHF
CDR3 DNA: TGTGCCAGCAGATACCACAGGGGGCATCAGCCCCAGCATTTT

J gene: TRBJ1-1
CDR3 length: 14
D gene: TRBD1
clone size: NA
V gene: TRBV9
CDR3 protein: CASSLGTVGGEAFF
CDR3 DNA: TGTGCCAGCAGCTTAGGGACAGTCGGGGGTGAAGCTTTCTTT